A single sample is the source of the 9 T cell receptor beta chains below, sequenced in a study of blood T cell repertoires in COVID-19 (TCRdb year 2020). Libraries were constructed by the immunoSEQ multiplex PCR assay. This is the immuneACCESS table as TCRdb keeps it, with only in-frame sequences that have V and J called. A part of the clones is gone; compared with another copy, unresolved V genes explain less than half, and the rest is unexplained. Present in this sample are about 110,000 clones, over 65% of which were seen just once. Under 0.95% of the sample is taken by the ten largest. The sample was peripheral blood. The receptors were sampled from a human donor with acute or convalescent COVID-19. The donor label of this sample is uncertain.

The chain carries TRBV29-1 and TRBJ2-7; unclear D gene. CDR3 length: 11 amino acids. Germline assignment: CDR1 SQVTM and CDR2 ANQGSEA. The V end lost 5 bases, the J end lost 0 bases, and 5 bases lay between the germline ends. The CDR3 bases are TGCAGCGTTTCTCTCTCCTACGAGCAGTACTTC. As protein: CSVSLSYEQYF.

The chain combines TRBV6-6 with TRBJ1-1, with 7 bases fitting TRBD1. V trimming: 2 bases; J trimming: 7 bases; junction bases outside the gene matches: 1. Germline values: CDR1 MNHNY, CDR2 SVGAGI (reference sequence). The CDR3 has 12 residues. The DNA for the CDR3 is TGTGCCAGCAGTTACAACAGGGGTGAAGCTTTCTTT. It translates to CASSYNRGEAFF.

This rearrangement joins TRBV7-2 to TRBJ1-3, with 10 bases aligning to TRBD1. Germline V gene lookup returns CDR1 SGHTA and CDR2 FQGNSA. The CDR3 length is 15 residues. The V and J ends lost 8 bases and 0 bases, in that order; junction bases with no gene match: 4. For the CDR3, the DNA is TGTGCCAGCGGATGGACAGGGGGCTCTGGAAACACCATATATTTT. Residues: CASGWTGGSGNTIYF. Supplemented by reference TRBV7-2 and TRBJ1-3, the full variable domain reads GAGVSQSPSNKVTEKGKDVELRCDPISGHTALYWYRQSLGQGLEFLIYFQGNSAPDKSGLPSDRFSAERTGGSVSTLTIQRTQQEDSAVYLCASGWTGGSGNTIYFGEGSWLTVV.

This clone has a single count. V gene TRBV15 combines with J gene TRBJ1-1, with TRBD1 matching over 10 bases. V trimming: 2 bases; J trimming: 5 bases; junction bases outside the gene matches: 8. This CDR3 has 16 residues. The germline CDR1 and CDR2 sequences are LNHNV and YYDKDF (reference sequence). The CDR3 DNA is TGTGCCACCAGCAGACCCGGGGGACAGGGGAGGACTGAAGCTTTCTTT. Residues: CATSRPGGQGRTEAFF.

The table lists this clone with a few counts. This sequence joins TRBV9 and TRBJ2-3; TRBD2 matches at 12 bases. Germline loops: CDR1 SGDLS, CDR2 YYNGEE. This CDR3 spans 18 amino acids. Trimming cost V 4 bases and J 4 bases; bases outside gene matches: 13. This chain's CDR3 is CASSSRLAGGPSADTQYF. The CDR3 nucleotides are TGTGCCAGCAGCTCTCGTCTAGCGGGGGGGCCATCCGCAGATACGCAGTATTTT.

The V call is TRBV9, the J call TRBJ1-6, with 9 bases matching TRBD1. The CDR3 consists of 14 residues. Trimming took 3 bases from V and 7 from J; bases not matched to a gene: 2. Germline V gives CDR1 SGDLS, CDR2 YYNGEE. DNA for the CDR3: TGTGCCAGCAGCGCCGGGACAGGGAATTCACCCCTCCACTTT. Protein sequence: CASSAGTGNSPLHF.

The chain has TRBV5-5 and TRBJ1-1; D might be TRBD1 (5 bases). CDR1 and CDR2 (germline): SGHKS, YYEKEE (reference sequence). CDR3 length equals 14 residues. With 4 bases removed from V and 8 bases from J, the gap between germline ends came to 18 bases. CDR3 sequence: CASSPLRFGAEAFF. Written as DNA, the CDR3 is TGTGCCAGCAGCCCCCTGAGGTTTGGGGCAGAAGCTTTCTTT.

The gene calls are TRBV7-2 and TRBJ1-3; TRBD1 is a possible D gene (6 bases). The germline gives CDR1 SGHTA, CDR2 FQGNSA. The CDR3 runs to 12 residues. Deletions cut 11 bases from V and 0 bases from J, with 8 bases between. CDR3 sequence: CAEGVSGNTIYF. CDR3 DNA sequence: TGTGCCGAGGGGGTCTCTGGAAACACCATATATTTT.

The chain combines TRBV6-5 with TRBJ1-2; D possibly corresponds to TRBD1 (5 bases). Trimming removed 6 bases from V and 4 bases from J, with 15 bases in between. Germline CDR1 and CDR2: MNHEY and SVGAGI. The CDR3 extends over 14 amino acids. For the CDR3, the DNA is TGTGCCAGCAGACCTCAGGGAGGTCCCTATGGCTACACCTTC. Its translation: CASRPQGGPYGYTF.